Reported below is one TCR beta chain. Profiling relied on immunoSEQ multiplex PCR, and the TCRdb table lists in-frame clones only, not all of them. Among 55,000 to 80,000 clones listed, around nine tenths were seen once. The sample is drawn from a study of blood T cell repertoires in COVID-19. Study background: The cDNA or gDNA used as material had been derived from T cells, B-cell-depleted T cells, or PBMCs.

Germline-derived CDR1 and CDR2 are LNHDA and SQIVND (reference sequence). Deletions cut 10 bases from V and 5 bases from J, with 8 bases between. This CDR3 spans 11 amino acids. This rearrangement joins TRBV19 to TRBJ2-2; D not certain. This TCR was recovered from a human donor in a cohort sampled during active COVID-19. Sequencing was done on a sample of peripheral blood. The CDR3 bases are TGTGCCACCCAAGAGACCGGGGAGCTGTTTTTT. Translating gives CATQETGELFF.